This T cell receptor beta chain came from a study of neoadjuvant anti-PD-1 for oral cavity cancer. Study conclusions and caveats: Higher pretreatment blood Treg/Th17 ratios correlated with higher pretreatment blood and lower post-treatment tumor TCRbeta clonality.

Germline-derived CDR1 and CDR2 are MGHRA and YSYEKL. This CDR3 is 16 amino acids long. V lost 3 bases and J lost 2, with 17 bases in between. Clones were read by immunoSEQ multiplex PCR, and TCRdb kept only the in-frame ones, dropping some. The data contain some 66,000 clones, around 83% of them singletons. Concerning this clone: Its target is not known.

Stage II-IVA oral cavity squamous cell carcinoma was new and untreated by systemic or radiation therapy. The patients had HPV-negative, locally advanced oral cavity squamous cell carcinoma. Sample: PBMCs, taken before nivolumab (anti-PD-1) treatment. The TCR originated in a person aged 35-79 years with oral cavity squamous cell carcinoma. The chain uses TRBV4-1 and TRBJ2-7; D may correspond to TRBD1 or TRBD2 (6 bases each). CDR3 amino acids: CASSQIGGRSAYEQYF. The CDR3 nucleotides read TGCGCCAGCAGCCAGATAGGGGGGCGATCAGCCTACGAGCAGTACTTC.